Presented here are 9 T cell receptor beta chains from one specimen sequenced in a study of OX40 agonist ivuxolimab in advanced cancers. The protocol was immunoSEQ multiplex PCR, while the TCRdb copy is restricted to in-frame clones and leaves out a portion. The sample lists about 78,000 clones, 92% occurring once. Source: CD4+ or CD8+ T cells sorted from blood, taken in a trial of the OX40 agonist ivuxolimab. Every receptor here comes from an adult with an advanced solid tumor such as melanoma, head and neck, liver or kidney cancer.

The chain is built from TRBV4-1 and TRBJ1-1; tentative D call: TRBD1 (5 bases). Germline CDR1 and CDR2: MGHRA and YSYEKL. V was clipped by 4 bases and J by 4 bases, with 10 bases between them. The CDR3 contains 13 residues. CDR3 DNA: TGCGCCAGCAGCCCTAGCCAGGGCACTGAAGCTTTCTTT. It yields the protein CASSPSQGTEAFF.

J is TRBJ1-5 and V is TRBV6-5; D perhaps matches TRBD1 (5 bases). The CDR3 has 15 amino acids. CDR1 and CDR2 from the germline V gene are MNHEY and SVGAGI. The ends were cut back, 7 bases at V and 1 base at J, with 14 bases in the middle. The CDR3 region has the DNA TGTGCCAGCACAGGGAAACAATTAAGCAATCAGCCCCAGCATTTT. This translates into CASTGKQLSNQPQHF.

The V and J genes are TRBV29-1 and TRBJ1-2; 7 bases are a match to TRBD1. The CDR3 runs 11 residues. Germline V gene data show CDR1 as SQVTM and CDR2 as ANQGSEA. The junction had 2 bases not matched to a gene; V was cut back by 6 bases and J by 4 bases. CDR3 sequence: CSVDRVYGYTF. The CDR3 coding sequence is TGCAGCGTCGACAGGGTCTATGGCTACACCTTC.

The chain couples TRBV5-4 to TRBJ1-2; D remains unclear. The CDR3 has 13 residues. Trimming pared 3 bases from V and 8 bases from J, leaving 14 bases between. Germline V gene data show CDR1 as SGHNT and CDR2 as YYREEE (reference sequence). The CDR3 loop reads CASSYPEGRGYTF. The CDR3, as DNA: TGTGCCAGCAGCTACCCAGAGGGTCGGGGCTACACCTTC.

V and J are TRBV27 and TRBJ2-1; D might be TRBD2 (7 bases). Per the germline V gene, CDR1 is MNHEY and CDR2 is SMNVEV (reference sequence). V was cut by 6 bases and J by 7 bases, with 22 bases left in between. The CDR3 sequence is 16 residues long. CDR3 loop: CASSWGAGEGWNEQFF. The CDR3 DNA sequence: TGTGCCAGCAGCTGGGGGGCGGGAGAAGGTTGGAATGAGCAGTTCTTC.

In nucleotides, the CDR3 is TGTGCCAGCAGCGCATGGGGGGTACAGCTTGAAGCTTTCTTT. It specifies CASSAWGVQLEAFF. The chain carries TRBV2 and TRBJ1-1; a weak D match, TRBD1 (5 bases). Trimming removed 6 bases at V and 7 bases at J, with 18 bases between. CDR1 is SNHLY and CDR2 is FYNNEI in the germline V gene. The CDR3 loop spans 14 amino acids. Variable domain in full (rest from reference TRBV2 and TRBJ1-1): EPEVTQTPSHQVTQMGQEVILRCVPISNHLYFYWYRQILGQKVEFLVSFYNNEISEKSEIFDDQFSVERPDGSNFTLKIRSTKLEDSAMYFCASSAWGVQLEAFFGQGTRLTVV.

The chain has TRBV11-2 and TRBJ1-6; 7 bases are a match to TRBD1. The V gene's germline CDR1 is SGHAT and CDR2 FQNNGV. There are 15 residues in the CDR3. V shed 6 bases and J 7 bases; nucleotides not matched to a gene: 9. The CDR3 protein is CASRSRTGKNSPLHF. The CDR3 DNA reads TGTGCCAGCAGGTCGAGGACAGGAAAGAATTCACCCCTCCACTTT.

V is TRBV11-2 and J is TRBJ1-2; D possibly corresponds to TRBD1 (6 bases). Germline V lookup: CDR1 SGHAT, CDR2 FQNNGV. The CDR3 runs to 14 residues. Trimming stripped 5 bases from V and 2 bases from J, with 12 bases between. CDR3 sequence reads: CASSTRDKNYGYTF. CDR3 DNA sequence: TGTGCCAGCAGCACCCGGGACAAGAACTATGGCTACACCTTC.

J is TRBJ2-1 and V is TRBV7-2; 7 nucleotides agree with TRBD2. The CDR3 consists of 15 residues. V trimming: 5 bases; J trimming: 3 bases; junction bases outside the gene matches: 7. Germline V gives CDR1 SGHTA, CDR2 FQGNSA. The CDR3 sequence: CASSQGGSFYNEQFF. The CDR3 DNA reads TGTGCCAGCAGCCAGGGCGGGAGCTTCTACAATGAGCAGTTCTTC.